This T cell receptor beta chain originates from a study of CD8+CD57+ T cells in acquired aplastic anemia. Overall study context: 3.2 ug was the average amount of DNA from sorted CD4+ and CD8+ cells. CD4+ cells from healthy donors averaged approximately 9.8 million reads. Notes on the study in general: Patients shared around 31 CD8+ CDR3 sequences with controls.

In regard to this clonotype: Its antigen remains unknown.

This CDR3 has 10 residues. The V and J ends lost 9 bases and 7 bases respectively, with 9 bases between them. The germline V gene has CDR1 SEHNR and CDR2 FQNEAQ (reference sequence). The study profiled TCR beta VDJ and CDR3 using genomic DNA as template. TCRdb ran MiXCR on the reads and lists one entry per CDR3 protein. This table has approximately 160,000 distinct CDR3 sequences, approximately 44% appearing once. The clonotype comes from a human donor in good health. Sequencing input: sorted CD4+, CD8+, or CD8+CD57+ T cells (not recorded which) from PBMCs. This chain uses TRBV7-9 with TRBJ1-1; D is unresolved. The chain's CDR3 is CASWLGEAFF. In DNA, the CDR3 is TGTGCCAGTTGGTTGGGTGAAGCTTTCTTT.